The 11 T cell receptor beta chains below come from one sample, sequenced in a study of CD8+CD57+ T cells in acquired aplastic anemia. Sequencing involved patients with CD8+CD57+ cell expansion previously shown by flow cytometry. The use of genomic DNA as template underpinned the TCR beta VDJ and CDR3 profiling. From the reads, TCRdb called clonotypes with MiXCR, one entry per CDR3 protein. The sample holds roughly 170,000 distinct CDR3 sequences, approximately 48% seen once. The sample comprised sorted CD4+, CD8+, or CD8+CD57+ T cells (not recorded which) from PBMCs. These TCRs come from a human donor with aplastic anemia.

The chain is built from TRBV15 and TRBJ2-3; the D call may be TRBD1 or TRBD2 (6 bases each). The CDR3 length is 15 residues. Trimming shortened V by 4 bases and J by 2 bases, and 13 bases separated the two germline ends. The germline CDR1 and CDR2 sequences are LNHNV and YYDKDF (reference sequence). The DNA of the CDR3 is TGTGCCACCAGCACCATGGGGGGACACACAGATACGCAGTATTTT. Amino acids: CATSTMGGHTDTQYF.

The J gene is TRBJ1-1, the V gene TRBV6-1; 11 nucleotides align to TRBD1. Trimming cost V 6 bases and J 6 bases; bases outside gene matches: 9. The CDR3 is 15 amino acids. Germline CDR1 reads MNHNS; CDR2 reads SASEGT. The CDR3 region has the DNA TGTGCCAGCAGGTTACAAAGGACAGGGGGCCCTGAAGCTTTCTTT. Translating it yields CASRLQRTGGPEAFF.

The CDR3 protein is CASQRDEVAGYTF. In DNA, the CDR3 is TGTGCCAGCCAGAGGGATGAGGTGGCTGGCTACACCTTC. The genes are TRBV6-1 and TRBJ1-2; no firm D call. Trimming cost V 8 bases and J 7 bases, with 17 bases left between them. CDR3 length: 13 residues. Germline loops: CDR1 MNHNS, CDR2 SASEGT.

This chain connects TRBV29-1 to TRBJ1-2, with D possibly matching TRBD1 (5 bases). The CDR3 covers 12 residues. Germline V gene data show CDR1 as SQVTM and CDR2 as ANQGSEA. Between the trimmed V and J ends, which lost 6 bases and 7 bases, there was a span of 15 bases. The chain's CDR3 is CSVRSQGFGYTF. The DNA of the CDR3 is TGCAGCGTACGAAGCCAGGGCTTTGGCTACACCTTC.

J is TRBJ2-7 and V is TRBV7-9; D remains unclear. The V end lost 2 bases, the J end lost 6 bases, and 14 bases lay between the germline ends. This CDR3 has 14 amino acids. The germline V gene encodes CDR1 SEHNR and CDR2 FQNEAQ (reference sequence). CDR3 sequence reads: CASSLLFGVPEQYF. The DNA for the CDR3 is TGTGCCAGCAGCTTATTATTTGGGGTCCCCGAGCAGTACTTC.

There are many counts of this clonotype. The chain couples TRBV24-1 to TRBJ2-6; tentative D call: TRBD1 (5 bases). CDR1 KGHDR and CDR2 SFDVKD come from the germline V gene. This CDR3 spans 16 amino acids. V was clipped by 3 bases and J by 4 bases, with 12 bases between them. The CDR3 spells CATSDPGFGGANVLTF. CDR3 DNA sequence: TGTGCCACCAGTGATCCAGGGTTCGGGGGGGCCAACGTCCTGACTTTC.

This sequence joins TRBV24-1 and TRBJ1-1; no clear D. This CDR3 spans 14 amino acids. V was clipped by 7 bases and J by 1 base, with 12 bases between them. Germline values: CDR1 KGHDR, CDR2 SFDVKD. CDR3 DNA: TGTGCCACCAGATCCTCTCTGGGGAACACTGAAGCTTTCTTT. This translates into CATRSSLGNTEAFF.

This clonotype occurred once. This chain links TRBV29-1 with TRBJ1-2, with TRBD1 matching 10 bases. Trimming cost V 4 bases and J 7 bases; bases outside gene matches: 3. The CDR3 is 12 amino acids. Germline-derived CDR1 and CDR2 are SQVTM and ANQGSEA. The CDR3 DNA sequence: TGCAGCGTTGGACAGGGGGCTACTGGCTACACCTTC. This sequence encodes CSVGQGATGYTF.

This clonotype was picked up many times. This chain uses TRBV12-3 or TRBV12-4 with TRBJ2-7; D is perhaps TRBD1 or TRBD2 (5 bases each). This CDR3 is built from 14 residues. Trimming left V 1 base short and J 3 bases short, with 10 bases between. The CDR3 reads CASSLGDLYYEQYF. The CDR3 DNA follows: TGTGCCAGCAGTTTAGGGGACCTGTACTACGAGCAGTACTTC.

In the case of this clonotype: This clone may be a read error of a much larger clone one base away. Written as DNA, the CDR3 is TGCGCCAGCAGCTCGGGGATGATTGTGACTAATGAAAAACCGTTTTTT. Translation: CASSSGMIVTNEKPFF. The rearrangement joins TRBV5-1 to TRBJ1-4; D is unclear. Germline V gives CDR1 SGHRS, CDR2 YFSETQ. The CDR3 covers 16 residues.

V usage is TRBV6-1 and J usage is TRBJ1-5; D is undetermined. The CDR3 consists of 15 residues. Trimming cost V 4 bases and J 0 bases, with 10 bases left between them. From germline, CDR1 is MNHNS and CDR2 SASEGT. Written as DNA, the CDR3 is TGTGCCAGCAGTGCCCGGACGGATAGCAATCAGCCCCAGCATTTT. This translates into CASSARTDSNQPQHF.